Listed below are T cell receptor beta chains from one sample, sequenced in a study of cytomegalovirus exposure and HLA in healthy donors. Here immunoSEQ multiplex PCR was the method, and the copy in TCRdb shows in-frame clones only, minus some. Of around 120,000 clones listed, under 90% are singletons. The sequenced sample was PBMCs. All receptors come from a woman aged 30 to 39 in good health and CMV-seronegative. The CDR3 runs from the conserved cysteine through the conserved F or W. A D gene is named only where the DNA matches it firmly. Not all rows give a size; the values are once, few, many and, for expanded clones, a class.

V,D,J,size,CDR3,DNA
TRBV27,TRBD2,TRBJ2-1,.,CASSSTSGRRNEQFF,TGTGCCAGCAGTTCCACTAGCGGGAGGCGGAATGAGCAGTTCTTC
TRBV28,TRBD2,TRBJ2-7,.,CASTPGLAGGPTYEQYF,TGTGCCAGCACTCCGGGACTAGCGGGAGGGCCGACCTACGAGCAGTACTTC
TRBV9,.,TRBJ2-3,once,CASSVLGGLTDTQYF,TGTGCCAGCAGCGTATTGGGGGGGCTTACAGATACGCAGTATTTT
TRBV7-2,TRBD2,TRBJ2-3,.,CASRRGLAESTDTQYF,TGTGCCAGCAGGAGGGGACTAGCGGAAAGCACAGATACGCAGTATTTT
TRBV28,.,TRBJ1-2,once,CASQTGSYGYTF,TGTGCCAGCCAAACAGGGAGTTATGGCTACACCTTC
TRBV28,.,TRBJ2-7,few,CASTVVGANYEQYF,TGTGCCAGCACCGTAGTAGGGGCGAACTACGAGCAGTACTTC
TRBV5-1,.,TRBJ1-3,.,CASSLSGFSSGNTIYF,TGCGCCAGCAGCCTATCAGGGTTTTCCTCTGGAAACACCATATATTTT
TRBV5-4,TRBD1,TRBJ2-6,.,CASSLIQGASGANVLTF,TGTGCCAGCAGCTTGATCCAGGGGGCATCTGGGGCCAACGTCCTGACTTTC
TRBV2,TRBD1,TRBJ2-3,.,CASSEGTGERDTQYF,TGTGCCAGCAGTGAGGGGACAGGGGAGCGAGATACGCAGTATTTT
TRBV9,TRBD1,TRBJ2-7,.,CASSVRDRGYEQYF,TGTGCCAGCAGCGTCCGGGACAGGGGCTACGAGCAGTACTTC
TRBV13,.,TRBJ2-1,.,CASSLGVLQNNEQFF,TGTGCCAGCAGCTTAGGTGTCCTCCAGAACAATGAGCAGTTCTTC
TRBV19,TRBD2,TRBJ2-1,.,CATTVGTSNYNEQFF,TGTGCCACTACCGTCGGGACTAGCAACTACAATGAGCAGTTCTTC
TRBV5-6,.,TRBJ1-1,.,CASSLAPGMNTEAFF,TGTGCCAGCAGCTTGGCTCCAGGAATGAACACTGAAGCTTTCTTT
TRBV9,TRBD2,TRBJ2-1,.,CASSVLPGGAHGNEQFF,TGTGCCAGCAGCGTATTGCCGGGAGGGGCGCATGGGAATGAGCAGTTCTTC
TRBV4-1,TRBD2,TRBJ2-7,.,CASSQSSGDSYEQYF,TGCGCCAGCAGCCAATCTAGCGGGGACTCCTACGAGCAGTACTTC
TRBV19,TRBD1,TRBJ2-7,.,CASKGPARQGLSYEQYF,TGTGCCAGTAAAGGCCCCGCGAGACAGGGCCTCTCCTACGAGCAGTACTTC
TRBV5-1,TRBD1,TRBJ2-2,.,CASSLYPPGQGATGELFF,TGCGCCAGCAGCTTGTACCCCCCGGGACAGGGGGCGACCGGGGAGCTGTTTTTT
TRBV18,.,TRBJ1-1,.,CASSPVQENTEAFF,TGTGCCAGCTCACCTGTCCAGGAGAACACTGAAGCTTTCTTT
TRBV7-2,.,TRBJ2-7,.,CASSRGLSSYEQYF,TGTGCCAGCAGCAGGGGGTTGAGCTCCTACGAGCAGTACTTC
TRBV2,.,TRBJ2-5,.,CASSVLGRETQYF,TGTGCCAGCAGTGTTTTGGGGAGGGAGACCCAGTACTTC
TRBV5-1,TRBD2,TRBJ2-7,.,CASSLTVAGGHSYEQYF,TGCGCCAGCAGCTTGACGGTGGCGGGAGGGCACTCCTACGAGCAGTACTTC
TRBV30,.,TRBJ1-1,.,CAWSEGRGYTEAFF,TGTGCCTGGAGTGAAGGTAGGGGTTATACTGAAGCTTTCTTT
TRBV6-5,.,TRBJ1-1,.,CASGQTPSEAFF,TGTGCCAGCGGACAGACGCCATCTGAAGCTTTCTTT
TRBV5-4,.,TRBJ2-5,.,CASSLGRPGKMETQYF,TGTGCCAGCAGCTTGGGACGGCCCGGGAAAATGGAGACCCAGTACTTC
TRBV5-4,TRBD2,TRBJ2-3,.,CASSLASLAESTDTQYF,TGTGCCAGCAGCTTGGCGTCTCTAGCGGAAAGCACAGATACGCAGTATTTT
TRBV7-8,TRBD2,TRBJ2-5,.,CASSLVAGGLREETQYF,TGTGCCAGCAGCTTAGTGGCGGGAGGGCTGAGGGAAGAGACCCAGTACTTC
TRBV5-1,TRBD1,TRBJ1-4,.,CASSVGQGEEKLFF,TGCGCCAGCAGCGTGGGACAGGGTGAGGAAAAACTGTTTTTT
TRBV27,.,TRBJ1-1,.,CASSFGGGTEAFF,TGTGCCAGCAGTTTTGGGGGCGGCACTGAAGCTTTCTTT
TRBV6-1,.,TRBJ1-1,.,CASSTATGYTEAFF,TGTGCCAGCAGTACCGCTACAGGGTACACTGAAGCTTTCTTT
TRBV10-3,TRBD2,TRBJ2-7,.,CAISESGRAYEQYF,TGTGCCATCAGTGAGTCGGGGAGGGCCTACGAGCAGTACTTC
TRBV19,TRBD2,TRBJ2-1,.,CASSTETGLALNEQFF,TGTGCCAGTAGTACCGAAACCGGACTAGCCCTAAATGAGCAGTTCTTC
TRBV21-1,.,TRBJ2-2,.,CASSQMGLGLAKNTGELFF,TGTGCCAGCAGCCAAATGGGTTTGGGACTGGCCAAGAACACCGGGGAGCTGTTTTTT
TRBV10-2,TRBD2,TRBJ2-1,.,CASRTSGTAFEEQFF,TGCGCCAGCAGGACTAGCGGGACCGCGTTTGAGGAGCAGTTCTTC